This T cell receptor (beta chain) was sequenced in a study of T cells in Graves' hyperthyroidism and ophthalmopathy (dated by TCRdb to 2018 to 2020). Regarding the complete study: Peripheral blood samples were taken at initial diagnosis, before any treatment was given. To identify TCR V-J signatures that set the groups apart, the researchers used a discovery cohort of roughly 100 patients, made up of under 50 with Graves' ophthalmopathy and about 60 with stable Graves' hyperthyroidism. Whether ophthalmopathy could be predicted prospectively was tested in an independent validation cohort made up of about 18 hyperthyroidism patients plus 17 patients who later progressed to ophthalmopathy. The approximately 100 discovery patients were divided at random into training and test sets in a 7:3 ratio. In several Graves' hyperthyroidism patients, the study also compared T-cell repertoires from thyroid tissue with T-cell repertoires from blood. After sampling, hyperthyroidism patients received methimazole starting at 30 mg daily, and ophthalmopathy patients received high-dose intravenous methylprednisolone. The paper describes TCR Vbeta CDR3 sequencing of roughly 130 peripheral blood samples, made up of roughly 45 ophthalmopathy patients, some 80 hyperthyroidism patients and 17 progressor patients. Broader findings and caveats from the paper: A 13 V-J signature model separated ophthalmopathy from stable hyperthyroidism, with just over 85% sensitivity and about 81% specificity in cross-validation and 80%/75% in testing. In validation, the model predicted progression to ophthalmopathy with roughly 66% sensitivity and less than 75% specificity, a median of 6.5 months before onset. No statistical method was used to set the sample size in advance, and investigators knew the group allocation. Blood samples also contained most of the expanded thyroid clonotypes (frequency above 0.001), which suggests that blood repertoires may reflect thyroid immune responses.

Amplification of TCR beta CDR3 regions was carried out from RNA transcripts. The TCR CDR3 was subjected to a first round of RT-PCR using the HTBI primer set and the Qiagen OneStep RT-PCR kit. Libraries were constructed in a second round of multiplex PCR, after which size selection and purification were carried out. The libraries were sequenced on an Illumina HiSeq2000 using paired-end 100 bp reads. As for the original processing: Raw data were processed with SOAPnuke, discarding reads with adapters, uncalled bases, mean Phred below 15, or no exact constant-primer or identifier match. High-quality paired reads were merged with COPE v1.2.5, and unique nucleotide sequences were defined as clonotypes. Clonotypes were aligned to IMGT TRBV, TRBD and TRBJ reference segments using MiTCR v1.1. The analysis was restricted to V-J combinations with a frequency above 0.0001, which together covered 98% to 99.2% of the repertoires. A TCS score was defined as the ratio of F50 (clonal expansion) to E x V (chaos), with BLOSUM62-based TCRdist applied between CDR3 peptides within each V-J. Welch's t-statistics and random forest reduced several hundred V-J features to roughly 13, which were used in a naive Bayes classifier (R e1071). The public reads were reanalyzed by TCRdb: fastp trimming at Q25, MiXCR alignment, in-frame beta chains only. Every CDR3 protein is listed once, alongside the most common genes and DNA of its rows. V and J calls and clone size were set by TCRdb, not the authors. Here the sample has around 690,000 distinct CDR3 sequences; around 16% occur a single time. The ten largest account for about 16% of the sample.

Graves' hyperthyroidism was defined as stable when no progression to ophthalmopathy occurred over 18 months of follow-up. Hyperthyroidism patients were newly diagnosed, had a disease duration of under 2 months, and were aged 18 to 65 years. Any patient with an uncontrolled infection, another autoimmune disease, pregnancy or lactation was excluded. Clinical symptoms, serum thyroxine and TRAb, thyroid ultrasound, and orbital computed tomography formed the basis for the diagnoses. PBMCs were isolated from approximately 10 ml of fresh peripheral blood by Ficoll-Paque density gradient centrifugation. Total RNA was extracted using Trizol reagent, and RNA quality was assessed on an Agilent 2100 Bioanalyzer. V is trimmed back by 0 bases and J by 0 bases, and the junction contains 10 bases that no gene match accounts for. The CDR3 runs 18 amino acids, cysteine and phenylalanine included. The read is trimmed to its CDR3 DNA, 54 bases read in frame from base 1. CDR1 and CDR2 are drawn from the germline V gene: SQVTM, ANQGSEA.

This clonotype was seen a few times. No cognate antigen has been identified for it. No much larger clone exists at a distance of one base, and base qualities are not known. This TCR was recovered from a man aged 50 to 59 with Graves' hyperthyroidism. The V gene is TRBV29-1 and the J gene is TRBJ2-1; 8 middle bases align to TRBD2. Sequencing was done on a sample of blood. At the DNA level, the sequence is TGCAGCGTTGAAGATCTAACGGTAGCGGGGAGCTCCTACAATGAGCAGTTCTTC. Its coded protein is CSVEDLTVAGSSYNEQFF.